These 9 T cell receptor beta chains were sequenced from one sample in a study of CD8 T cells in Susac syndrome (dated by TCRdb to about 2019). Libraries were prepared through the immunoSEQ multiplex PCR assay. RNA was extracted using the RNeasy kit, and roughly 0.5 to 1 microgram was reverse transcribed with random hexamers. The public reads were run again by TCRdb, first through fastp at Q25 and then through MiXCR, and only productive beta chains were kept. Rows merge per CDR3 protein into single entries with the most common DNA and genes. The sample profile shows about 120,000 distinct CDR3 sequences; about 93% of them were found once. The ten top clones hold more than 0.095% of the sample. The sample was CD4+ T cells from PBMCs. The receptors stem from a human donor in good health.

The chain couples TRBV29-1 to TRBJ1-1; the D is unclear. Germline V gene sequence: CDR1 SQVTM, CDR2 ANQGSEA. The CDR3 length is 11 residues. Trimming stripped 6 bases from V and 2 bases from J, with 7 bases between. The CDR3 here is CSVLGNTEAFF. DNA of the CDR3: TGCAGCGTGCTCGGCAACACTGAAGCTTTCTTT.

The chain is built from TRBV12-3 or TRBV12-4 and TRBJ1-5, with 8 bases that match TRBD1. The CDR3 sequence is 13 residues long. J was trimmed by 8 bases and V by 5 bases; bases with no gene match: 5. CDR3 nucleotide sequence: TGTGCCAGCAGTCTGGACAGGGCCAAGCCCCAGCATTTT. As protein: CASSLDRAKPQHF.

The chain carries TRBV20-1 and TRBJ2-2, with TRBD2 matching over 8 bases. Germline CDR1 reads DFQATT; CDR2 reads SNEGSKA (reference sequence). The length of the CDR3 is 15 residues. The ends lost 5 bases at V and 5 bases at J; junction bases unmatched: 10. CDR3 bases: TGCAGTGCTTTTTCCGGGACTAGTGGTACCGGGGAGCTGTTTTTT. Translated, it gives CSAFSGTSGTGELFF.

V and J are TRBV18 and TRBJ2-1; D tentatively reads TRBD1 or TRBD2 (5 bases each). The CDR3 covers 15 residues. Germline CDR1 is KGHSH and CDR2 is LQKENI. V shed 3 bases and J shed 0 bases, with 9 bases lying between them. Here the CDR3 reads CASSPVGGSYNEQFF. The DNA for the CDR3 is TGTGCCAGCTCACCGGTTGGGGGCTCCTACAATGAGCAGTTCTTC.

This clonotype was detected only once. The rearrangement links TRBV19 to TRBJ2-1; D perhaps matches TRBD1 (5 bases). CDR3 length: 13 residues. V was clipped by 6 bases and J by 9 bases, with 15 bases between them. Germline assignment: CDR1 LNHDA and CDR2 SQIVND (reference sequence). DNA of the CDR3: TGTGCCAGTAGAGGGGCTAGTTTAGGTGAGCAGTTCTTC. It translates to CASRGASLGEQFF.

This chain joins TRBV6-1 and TRBJ2-7; 7 bases fit TRBD1. Germline V CDR1 and CDR2: MNHNS, SASEGT. CDR3 size: 12 residues. J lost 4 bases, V lost 6 bases, and 3 bases had no gene match. The CDR3 region has the DNA TGTGCCAGCAGCGACAGGGATTACGAGCAGTACTTC. Protein product: CASSDRDYEQYF.

The chain uses TRBV7-9 and TRBJ2-1, with TRBD2 as a possible D gene (6 bases). The germline V gene encodes CDR1 SEHNR and CDR2 FQNEAQ (reference sequence). Trimming removed 4 bases at V and 12 bases at J, with 16 bases between. CDR3 length: 13 amino acids. CDR3 DNA: TGTGCCAGCAGCTCACAGGCTAGCGTTGTGCAGTTCTTC. Amino acid sequence: CASSSQASVVQFF.

This sequence joins TRBV7-9 and TRBJ2-1; TRBD2 matches 10 bases. Trimming cost V 8 bases and J 4 bases; bases outside gene matches: 5. CDR3 size: 14 residues. CDR1 is SEHNR and CDR2 is FQNEAQ in the germline V gene (reference sequence). The CDR3 nucleotides read TGTGCCAGCTCGACGACTAGCGGGTACAATGAGCAGTTCTTC. It yields the protein CASSTTSGYNEQFF.

The rearrangement joins TRBV5-6 to TRBJ2-7; D uncertain. CDR1 and CDR2 (germline): SGHDT, YYEEEE. The CDR3 consists of 13 residues. V lost 0 bases and J 7 bases, leaving 11 bases between the germline ends. CDR3 nucleotide sequence: TGTGCCAGCAGCTTGGGGCGACAAAGGGAGCAGTACTTC. This sequence encodes CASSLGRQREQYF.